This T cell receptor beta chain was found in a study of shared clonotypes between healthy human individuals. This clone was observed once. Its specificity is not known. Germline V gene lookup returns CDR1 LGHNA and CDR2 YSLEER. This CDR3 has 16 amino acids. V lost 1 base to trimming and J lost 3 bases, with 15 bases between them. CD45RO-negative, CCR7-positively selected cells formed the naive CD8 fraction, excluding terminally differentiated effector memory CD45RA+ cells. Participating donors were healthy, HIV-negative adults free of recent acute infections or vaccinations. Findings and limits, study-wide: Clonotype sharing among donors was expected to depend on sequencing depth.

The method was immunoSEQ multiplex PCR; TCRdb's version includes in-frame clones alone and lacks a portion of them. This table has around 2,000,000 clones, about 95% appearing once. The gene calls are TRBV4-3 and TRBJ2-5, with D possibly TRBD2 on 6 matching bases. Specimen: naive CD8+ T cells sorted from blood. This receptor was identified in a man younger than 30 in good health. The CDR3 DNA sequence: TGCGCCAGCAGCCAAGGGTTGGAGGGCGAAAAAGAGACCCAGTACTTC. The encoded protein is CASSQGLEGEKETQYF.